This TCR beta chain was observed in a study of response to subunit inactivated influenza vaccine. Study-wide findings and caveats: The authors suggested that few new T cells are recruited per seasonal influenza vaccination.

TCRdb re-analysed the RT-PCR reads in MiXCR, keeping a single row per CDR3 protein. The sample yields almost 600,000 distinct CDR3 sequences, approximately 14% seen once. This clonotype was counted only a few times. Its antigen remains unidentified. The V segment lost 6 bases and the J segment 3 bases; nucleotides outside the gene matches: 4. This CDR3 has 13 amino acids. This receptor was identified in a man aged 45 to 65 who received an inactivated influenza vaccine. The rearrangement joins TRBV12-3 or TRBV12-4 to TRBJ1-2; the match to TRBD1 covers 7 bases. Sequencing used PBMCs from blood, obtained about 12 days after vaccination. The CDR3: CASRTGEDYGYTF. The CDR3 DNA reads as TGTGCCAGCAGAACAGGGGAGGACTATGGCTACACCTTC.